The clone carrying this T cell receptor (beta chain) is a singleton in its sample. In the original processing: By means of reference gene primer amplification, nucleated cell counts were estimated. TCRdb keeps only in-frame clones here, not all; method: immunoSEQ multiplex PCR. Clonal size and the V and J genes are those of that table, whereas D and trimming came from the DNA. The sample lists 55,000 to 95,000 clones; roughly 79% were seen once. This sample is drawn from a study of blood T cell repertoires in COVID-19. In the study overall: The analysed material was cDNA or gDNA that came from T cells, B-cell-depleted T cells, or PBMCs.

CDR1 WSHSY and CDR2 SAAADI come from the germline V gene. The CDR3 is 13 amino acids. V dropped 7 bases and J dropped 1 base, with 10 bases sitting between them. Material: peripheral blood. The V call is TRBV10-2, the J call TRBJ1-1; D possibly corresponds to TRBD1 (5 bases). The origin of this receptor is a woman aged 70-85 years with acute or convalescent COVID-19. CDR3: CASNVDTNTEAFF. Here the CDR3 DNA reads TGCGCCAGCAACGTGGACACGAACACTGAAGCTTTCTTT.